This T cell receptor beta chain emerged from a study of blood T cell repertoires in COVID-19. The CDR3 spans 19 residues. After removal of 1 base from V and 0 bases from J, the junction contained 8 bases not matched to a gene. CDR1 and CDR2 from the germline V gene are SNHLY and FYNNEI. Under the authors' procedure: From reference gene primer amplification, estimates of nucleated cell counts were derived. The table came from immunoSEQ multiplex PCR; TCRdb's copy has only in-frame clones and leaves some out. V and J calls plus clone size are reproduced from that table; the DNA served to infer D and trimming. Here the sample spans 110,000 to 150,000 clones, roughly 79% being singletons.

Sequencing used peripheral blood. The rearrangement uses TRBV2 and TRBJ2-4, with 11 positions matching TRBD2. The source of this sequence is a woman between 55 and 75 years old with acute or convalescent COVID-19. The CDR3 spells CASSEDLAGGLLAKNIQYF. DNA for the CDR3: TGTGCCAGCAGTGAAGACTTAGCGGGAGGGTTACTAGCCAAAAACATTCAGTACTTC.